These 16 T cell receptor beta chains were all obtained from the same sample, sequenced in a study of OX40 agonist ivuxolimab in advanced cancers. This table comes from immunoSEQ multiplex PCR, and its TCRdb copy is limited to in-frame clones, with some not included. The sample consists of about 82,000 clones, 85% to 90% of them appearing once. The sample here was CD4+ or CD8+ T cells sorted from blood, taken in a trial of the OX40 agonist ivuxolimab. The source of these receptors is an adult with an advanced solid tumor such as melanoma, head and neck, liver or kidney cancer.

The V call is TRBV11-2, the J call TRBJ2-3; no firm D call. Germline V gives CDR1 SGHAT, CDR2 FQNNGV. Trimming removed 3 bases at V and 1 base at J, with 5 bases between. The CDR3 contains 13 residues. For the CDR3, the DNA is TGTGCCAGCAGCTTTCGCGGCACAGATACGCAGTATTTT. Translating gives CASSFRGTDTQYF.

The rearrangement links TRBV6-1 to TRBJ2-5; D remains unclear. V lost 6 bases to trimming and J lost 5 bases, with 10 bases between them. In germline, CDR1 is MNHNS, CDR2 SASEGT. This CDR3 is 12 amino acids long. The CDR3 DNA reads TGTGCCAGCAGATTATTGAGTGAGACCCAGTACTTC. Translation gives CASRLLSETQYF.

The rearrangement links TRBV5-1 to TRBJ1-3; perhaps TRBD1 as D (6 bases). V shed 5 bases and J shed 0 bases, with 12 bases lying between them. Germline CDR1 reads SGHRS; CDR2 reads YFSETQ. The CDR3 is 15 residues long. DNA for the CDR3: TGCGCCAGCAGTTTTACAGGGTCCTCTGGAAACACCATATATTTT. Its translation is CASSFTGSSGNTIYF. Full variable domain (remainder filled in from reference TRBV5-1 and TRBJ1-3): KAGVTQTPRYLIKTRGQQVTLSCSPISGHRSVSWYQQTPGQGLQFLFEYFSETQRNKGNFPGRFSGRQFSNSRSEMNVSTLELGDSALYLCASSFTGSSGNTIYFGEGSWLTVV.

This chain joins TRBV6-1 and TRBJ2-3, with D maybe TRBD2 (6 bases). The CDR3 covers 14 residues. Germline values: CDR1 MNHNS, CDR2 SASEGT. V dropped 6 bases and J dropped 5 bases, with 15 bases sitting between them. The CDR3 reads CASRAAGSGDTQYF. The CDR3 region has the DNA TGTGCCAGCAGGGCGGCGGGATCGGGAGATACGCAGTATTTT.

The table lists this clone with a count of one. The rearrangement uses TRBV2 and TRBJ2-1; D gene unclear. Germline CDR1 and CDR2: SNHLY and FYNNEI. V gave up 7 bases and J gave up 0 bases, with 7 bases separating them. The CDR3 loop spans 13 amino acids. CDR3 region: CASTRSSYNEQFF. In DNA form, the CDR3 reads TGTGCCAGCACCCGGAGCTCCTACAATGAGCAGTTCTTC.

This chain connects TRBV5-1 to TRBJ2-2, with 10 bases that match TRBD2. Losses at the gene ends were 3 bases for V and 5 bases for J; bases not matched to a gene: 7. CDR3 length: 16 residues. Germline lookup yields CDR1 SGHRS and CDR2 YFSETQ. CDR3: CASSSGASGSTGELFF. The DNA of the CDR3 is TGCGCCAGCAGCTCGGGGGCTAGCGGGAGTACCGGGGAGCTGTTTTTT. The whole variable domain, filled in from reference TRBV5-1 and TRBJ2-2, reads KAGVTQTPRYLIKTRGQQVTLSCSPISGHRSVSWYQQTPGQGLQFLFEYFSETQRNKGNFPGRFSGRQFSNSRSEMNVSTLELGDSALYLCASSSGASGSTGELFFGEGSRLTVL.

The rearrangement links TRBV28 to TRBJ2-4; D may correspond to TRBD1 or TRBD2 (6 bases each). This CDR3 has 16 residues. The germline V gene has CDR1 MDHEN and CDR2 SYDVKM. V was cut by 4 bases and J by 8 bases, with 21 bases left in between. The CDR3: CASSSGGGVLVDIQYF. CDR3 DNA: TGTGCCAGCAGTTCCGGGGGCGGGGTGCTGGTTGACATTCAGTACTTC.

The chain carries TRBV7-9 and TRBJ2-7; no clear D. From germline, CDR1 is SEHNR and CDR2 FQNEAQ (reference sequence). Trimming took 5 bases from V and 3 from J, leaving 5 bases between them. The CDR3 loop spans 11 amino acids. The CDR3 DNA reads as TGTGCCAGCAGCGCCCACTACGAGCAGTACTTC. Translated: CASSAHYEQYF.

The rearrangement joins TRBV19 to TRBJ2-5; D unresolved. V lost 6 bases and J 1 base, leaving 12 bases between the germline ends. CDR1 and CDR2 (germline): LNHDA, SQIVND (reference sequence). This CDR3 spans 14 amino acids. The chain's CDR3 is CASRQEGPQETQYF. CDR3 DNA: TGTGCCAGTAGGCAAGAAGGTCCCCAAGAGACCCAGTACTTC.

The V and J genes are TRBV28 and TRBJ2-5, with TRBD2 matching over 10 bases. V lost 8 bases and J lost 4; bases outside the gene matches: 13. Germline lookup yields CDR1 MDHEN and CDR2 SYDVKM. The CDR3 has 16 amino acids. The CDR3 DNA follows: TGTGCCAGCGAAGGAGCTAGCGGGAGAGGGAGAGAGACCCAGTACTTC. It codes for CASEGASGRGRETQYF.

The chain joins TRBV30 to TRBJ1-4; 8 bases line up with TRBD1. CDR1 and CDR2 from the germline V gene are GTSNPN and SVGIG (reference sequence). J lost 5 bases, V lost 1 base, and 6 bases had no gene match. The CDR3 runs 15 residues. The CDR3 DNA follows: TGTGCCTGGAGTGATGAGACAGGGGTGAATGAAAAACTGTTTTTT. Its translation is CAWSDETGVNEKLFF.

This clone was seen ten or more times. The chain has TRBV10-2 and TRBJ1-1; D uncertain. Deletions cut 8 bases from V and 0 bases from J, with 19 bases between. Germline CDR1 reads WSHSY; CDR2 reads SAAADI. This CDR3 is built from 16 residues. The CDR3 nucleotides are TGCGCCAGCTCGTCCCCCTCTAGACTATTGAACACTGAAGCTTTCTTT. As protein: CASSSPSRLLNTEAFF.

This chain joins TRBV6-1 and TRBJ2-5; TRBD1 might be the D (5 bases). The CDR3 loop spans 18 amino acids. V was cut by 2 bases and J by 1 base, with 20 bases left in between. CDR1 is MNHNS, CDR2 SASEGT, per germline. The CDR3 protein is CASSESVVAGFRQETQYF. Here the CDR3 DNA reads TGTGCCAGCAGTGAATCGGTTGTGGCAGGGTTTCGCCAAGAGACCCAGTACTTC.

This clone came up a few times. The CDR3 region is CAKVGKGNEQFF. Written as DNA, the CDR3 is TGTGCCAAGGTAGGGAAAGGCAATGAGCAGTTCTTC. This chain joins TRBV27 and TRBJ2-1; D is ambiguous. Trimming left V 10 bases short and J 6 bases short, with 13 bases between. Per the germline V gene, CDR1 is MNHEY and CDR2 is SMNVEV (reference sequence). The CDR3 runs 12 residues.

V usage is TRBV11-2 and J usage is TRBJ2-7; 8 positions agree with TRBD2. CDR1 and CDR2 (germline): SGHAT, FQNNGV. This CDR3 is built from 15 residues. Trimming cost V 0 bases and J 4 bases; bases outside gene matches: 5. CDR3 sequence reads: CASSLDSGRSYEQYF. CDR3 DNA: TGTGCCAGCAGCTTAGACAGCGGGAGAAGTTACGAGCAGTACTTC.

The chain has TRBV5-4 and TRBJ2-1; 11 bases align to TRBD2. J gave up 5 bases and V 0 bases, and 1 base lay outside the gene matches. Per the germline V gene, CDR1 is SGHNT and CDR2 is YYREEE (reference sequence). The CDR3 extends over 15 amino acids. The CDR3 sequence: CASSLGLAGNNEQFF. CDR3 bases: TGTGCCAGCAGCTTGGGACTAGCGGGAAACAATGAGCAGTTCTTC.